The TCR beta chain described here comes from a study of T cells after yellow fever vaccination. Points from the study as a whole: Clonotypes shared by both compartments, CD4 and CD8, made up a small share.

This clonotype showed up just a few times. Antigen: not known. Trimming took off 3 bases at V and 5 bases at J, with 10 bases between the two ends. The CDR3 totals 12 residues. From germline, CDR1 is DFQATT and CDR2 SNEGSKA (reference sequence). MiXCR, run by TCRdb on the 5' RACE reads, gives a single entry per CDR3 protein. The table has 450,000 to 550,000 distinct CDR3 sequences, 15% to 20% seen once. Source: PBMCs, taken 15 days after the yellow fever booster vaccination. The rearrangement joins TRBV20-1 to TRBJ2-5; D possibly matches TRBD1 or TRBD2 (6 bases each). This clonotype originated in a man between 25 and 39 years old who received the YFV17D yellow fever vaccine. CDR3 coding DNA: TGCAGTGCTAGGATCGGGGGCGAGACCCAGTACTTC. Encoded protein: CSARIGGETQYF.